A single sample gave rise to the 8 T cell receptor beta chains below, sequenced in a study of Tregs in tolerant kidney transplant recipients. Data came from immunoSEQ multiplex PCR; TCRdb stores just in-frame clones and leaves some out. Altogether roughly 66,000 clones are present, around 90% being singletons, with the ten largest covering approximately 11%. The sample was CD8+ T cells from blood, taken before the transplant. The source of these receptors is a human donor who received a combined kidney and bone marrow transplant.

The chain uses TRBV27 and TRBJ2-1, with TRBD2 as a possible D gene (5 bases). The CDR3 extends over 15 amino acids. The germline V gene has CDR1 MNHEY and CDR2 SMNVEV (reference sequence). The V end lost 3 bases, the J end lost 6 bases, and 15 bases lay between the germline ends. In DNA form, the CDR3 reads TGTGCCAGCAGTTTCCCCCGAGCGGCGGTCAATGAGCAGTTCTTC. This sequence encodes CASSFPRAAVNEQFF.

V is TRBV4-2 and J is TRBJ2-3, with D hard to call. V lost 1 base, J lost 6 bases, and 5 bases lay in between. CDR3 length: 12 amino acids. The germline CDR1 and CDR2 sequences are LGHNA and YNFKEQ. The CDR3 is CASSQGADTQYF. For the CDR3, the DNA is TGTGCCAGCAGCCAAGGGGCCGATACGCAGTATTTT.

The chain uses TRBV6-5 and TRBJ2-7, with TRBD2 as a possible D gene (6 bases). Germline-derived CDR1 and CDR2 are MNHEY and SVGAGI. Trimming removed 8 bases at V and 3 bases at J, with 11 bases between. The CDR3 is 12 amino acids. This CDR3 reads CASGRDGYEQYF. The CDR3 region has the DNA TGTGCCAGCGGGCGGGATGGCTACGAGCAGTACTTC.

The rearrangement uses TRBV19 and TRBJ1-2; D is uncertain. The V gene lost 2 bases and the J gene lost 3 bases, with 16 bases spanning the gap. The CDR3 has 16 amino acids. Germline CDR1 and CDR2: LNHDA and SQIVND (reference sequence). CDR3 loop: CASSIWGGKPDYGYTF. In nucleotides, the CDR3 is TGTGCCAGTAGTATATGGGGAGGAAAACCCGACTATGGCTACACCTTC.

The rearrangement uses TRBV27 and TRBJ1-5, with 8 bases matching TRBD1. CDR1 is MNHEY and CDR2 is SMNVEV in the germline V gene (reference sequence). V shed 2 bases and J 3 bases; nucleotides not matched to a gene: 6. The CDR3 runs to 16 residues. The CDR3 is CASSLVAGGVNQPQHF. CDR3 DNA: TGTGCCAGCAGTTTAGTGGCAGGGGGCGTCAATCAGCCCCAGCATTTT.

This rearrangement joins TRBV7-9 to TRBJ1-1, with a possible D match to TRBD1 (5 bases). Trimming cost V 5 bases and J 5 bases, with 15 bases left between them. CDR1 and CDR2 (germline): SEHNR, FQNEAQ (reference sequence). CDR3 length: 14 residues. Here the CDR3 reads CASSAVTGGTEAFF. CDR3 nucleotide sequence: TGTGCCAGCAGCGCCGTGACGGGGGGTACTGAAGCTTTCTTT.

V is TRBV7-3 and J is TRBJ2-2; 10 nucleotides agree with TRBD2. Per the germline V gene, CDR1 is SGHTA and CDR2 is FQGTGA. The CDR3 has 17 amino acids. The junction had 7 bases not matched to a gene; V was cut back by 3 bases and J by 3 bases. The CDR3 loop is CASSFPSGRYDTGELFF. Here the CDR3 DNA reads TGTGCCAGCAGCTTCCCTAGCGGGAGATATGACACCGGGGAGCTGTTTTTT.

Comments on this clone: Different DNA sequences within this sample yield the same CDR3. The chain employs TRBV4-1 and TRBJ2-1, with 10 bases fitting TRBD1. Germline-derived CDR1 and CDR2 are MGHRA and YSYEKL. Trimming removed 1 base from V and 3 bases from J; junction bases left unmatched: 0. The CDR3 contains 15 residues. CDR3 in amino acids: CASSQGTGGYNEQFF. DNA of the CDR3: TGCGCCAGCAGCCAAGGGACAGGGGGCTACAATGAGCAGTTCTTC.